The source of this TCR beta chain is a study of graft-versus-host responses after intestinal transplantation. Study-wide background: Transplants were multivisceral, liver-intestinal, or isolated intestinal.

TCRdb's table, derived via immunoSEQ multiplex PCR, lists solely in-frame clones and lacks some. The sample yields 55,000 to 80,000 clones, 90% seen once. Of note for this clone: The antigen is unknown.

CDR1 KGHSY and CDR2 FQNENV come from the germline V gene. CDR3 length: 18 amino acids. The ends lost 2 bases at V and 1 base at J; junction bases unmatched: 11. Source: unstimulated CD8+ T cells sorted from spleen or lymph node cells, taken before transplant. The clonotype comes from a human donor who was the organ donor for an intestinal transplant. The J gene is TRBJ1-5, the V gene TRBV16, with 7 positions matching TRBD1. The CDR3 loop is CASSQRIGGGVSNQPQHF. The CDR3 DNA is TGTGCCAGCAGCCAACGTATCGGAGGGGGCGTGAGCAATCAGCCCCAGCATTTT.